The 27 T cell receptor beta chains in this list originate from one sample, sequenced in a study of Graves' ophthalmopathy and Graves' hyperthyroidism. Amplification from RNA transcripts yielded the TCR beta CDR3 regions. Second-round multiplex PCR came after first-round RT-PCR with HTBI primers. TCRdb re-derived calls from the multiplex PCR reads in MiXCR, one entry per CDR3 protein. The data hold about 400,000 distinct CDR3 sequences, with approximately 21% observed a single time. The sequencing sample was made of peripheral blood. These receptors originate from a woman younger than 30 with stable Graves' hyperthyroidism.

This clonotype was seen ten or more times. This chain connects TRBV6-2 or TRBV6-3 to TRBJ2-2; 10 bases align to TRBD2. From germline, CDR1 is MNHEY and CDR2 SVGEGT. J gave up 0 bases and V 6 bases, and 4 bases lay outside the gene matches. CDR3 size: 16 residues. The DNA of the CDR3 is TGTGCCAGCAGCCTGGGACTAGCGTCGAACACCGGGGAGCTGTTTTTT. As protein: CASSLGLASNTGELFF.

This clonotype showed up just a few times. The gene calls are TRBV29-1 and TRBJ1-5; 8 bases fit TRBD1. Germline loops: CDR1 SQVTM, CDR2 ANQGSEA. V dropped 7 bases and J dropped 4; count of bases not matched to a gene: 6. The CDR3 consists of 13 residues. The CDR3 coding sequence is TGCAGCGCTACCAGGGGGCTGAATCAGCCCCAGCATTTT. Translating it yields CSATRGLNQPQHF.

This clonotype was detected many times. Written as DNA, the CDR3 is TGCGCCAGCAGCTTGGGTCGGGCCCAGTACTTC. Translating it yields CASSLGRAQYF. This chain connects TRBV5-1 to TRBJ2-5; no definite D call. The CDR3 contains 11 residues. V lost 0 bases to trimming and J lost 9 bases, with 6 bases between them. Germline V lookup: CDR1 SGHRS, CDR2 YFSETQ.

This clonotype came up many times. The chain recombines TRBV7-8 with TRBJ1-1; D uncertain. V shed 5 bases and J shed 1 base, with 17 bases lying between them. The CDR3 contains 16 residues. The V gene's germline CDR1 is SGHVS and CDR2 FQNEAQ. The CDR3 sequence is CASSETRRPGNTEAFF. DNA for the CDR3: TGTGCCAGCAGCGAGACCCGTAGGCCGGGGAACACTGAAGCTTTCTTT.

Many counts were recorded for this clonotype. V is TRBV9 and J is TRBJ2-3; 8 bases are shared with TRBD2. Germline V gene data show CDR1 as SGDLS and CDR2 as YYNGEE. The CDR3 runs 15 residues. With V trimmed by 4 bases and J by 6 bases, 10 bases remained unmatched. The CDR3: CASSFSGAQRDTQYF. As DNA, the CDR3 is TGTGCCAGCAGCTTTAGCGGGGCTCAAAGGGATACGCAGTATTTT.

This clonotype appeared many times. The junction departs from germline at one end; a sequencing error may be responsible. This chain joins TRBV6-2 or TRBV6-3 and TRBJ2-1; the D is unclear. This CDR3 spans 15 amino acids. Per the germline V gene, CDR1 is MNHEY and CDR2 is SVGEGT. CDR3 coding DNA: TGTGCCAGCCACGCTAACAGATTTTCTGGCAATGAGAAGTTCTTC. It yields the protein CASHANRFSGNEKFF.

This clonotype was observed at least ten times. V and J are TRBV19 and TRBJ2-7; TRBD1 aligns across 7 bases. From germline, CDR1 is LNHDA and CDR2 SQIVND (reference sequence). The CDR3 loop spans 16 amino acids. V dropped 3 bases and J dropped 3; count of bases not matched to a gene: 11. CDR3 nucleotide sequence: TGTGCCAGTAGTATTTGGGACAGTCGATTTGGCTACGAGCAGTACTTC. It codes for CASSIWDSRFGYEQYF.

This clonotype was detected a few times. The V and J genes are TRBV20-1 and TRBJ2-2, with a weak D call TRBD2 (5 bases). V was cut by 0 bases and J by 2 bases, with 10 bases left in between. The CDR3 loop spans 15 amino acids. CDR1 DFQATT and CDR2 SNEGSKA come from the germline V gene (reference sequence). CDR3 DNA sequence: TGCAGTGCTAGAGATTGGACTGTAAACACCGGGGAGCTGTTTTTT. Amino acid sequence: CSARDWTVNTGELFF.

The genes are TRBV7-6 and TRBJ2-7; D is possibly TRBD2 (5 bases). CDR3 size: 13 residues. Germline V gene sequence: CDR1 SGHVS, CDR2 FNYEAQ. V dropped 5 bases and J dropped 2 bases, with 10 bases sitting between them. CDR3 DNA: TGTGCCAGCAGCGGGAGTCCCACCTACGAGCAGTACTTC. Encoded protein: CASSGSPTYEQYF.

This clonotype occurred many times. The chain couples TRBV28 to TRBJ2-7; D unclear. There are 14 residues in the CDR3. V lost 0 bases, J lost 3 bases, and 9 bases lay in between. Germline V lookup: CDR1 MDHEN, CDR2 SYDVKM. Here the CDR3 reads CASSLWDHFYEQYF. CDR3 in DNA: TGTGCCAGCAGTTTATGGGACCATTTCTACGAGCAGTACTTC.

To note about this clonotype: The final CDR3 position lacks the conserved phenylalanine or tryptophan, pointing to a likely read error. This rearrangement joins TRBV12-3 or TRBV12-4 to TRBJ1-1; 11 nucleotides match TRBD1. CDR3 size: 16 residues. After removal of 4 bases from V and 6 bases from J, the junction contained 10 bases not matched to a gene. The DNA of the CDR3 is TGTGCCAGCAGTTGGGGGACAGGGGGTATTTTCTCTGAAGCTTTCCTT. Translating it yields CASSWGTGGIFSEAFL.

The V gene is TRBV12-3 or TRBV12-4, the J gene TRBJ2-2; D might be TRBD2 (6 bases). CDR3 length equals 15 residues. V was trimmed by 7 bases and J by 5 bases, leaving 17 bases between them. CDR3 amino acids: CASNTRLARTGELFF. CDR3 in DNA: TGTGCCAGCAATACCAGGCTAGCGAGGACCGGGGAGCTGTTTTTT.

The rearrangement links TRBV27 to TRBJ2-5; TRBD1 might be the D (5 bases). Per germline, CDR1 MNHEY and CDR2 SMNVEV (reference sequence). The V and J ends lost 0 bases and 1 base respectively, with 12 bases between them. The CDR3 loop spans 16 amino acids. The CDR3 here is CASSLSFQGSQETQYF. DNA of the CDR3: TGTGCCAGCAGTTTATCGTTTCAGGGTAGCCAAGAGACCCAGTACTTC.

There are many counts of this clonotype. The chain links TRBV5-1 to TRBJ2-7, with D maybe TRBD1 (6 bases). The CDR3 is made up of 13 amino acids. Germline CDR1 is SGHRS and CDR2 is YFSETQ. V was pared by 8 bases and J by 1 base, with 13 bases between. DNA of the CDR3: TGCGCCAGTTTCCTACAGGGATCCTACGAGCAGTACTTC. Translating it yields CASFLQGSYEQYF.

The rearrangement joins TRBV20-1 to TRBJ2-5; the D gene is possibly TRBD1 (5 bases). Germline values: CDR1 DFQATT, CDR2 SNEGSKA (reference sequence). Trimming removed 0 bases at V and 6 bases at J, with 14 bases between. The CDR3 has 14 residues. In DNA, the CDR3 is TGCAGTGCTAGAGACAGACAGAGGTTAAAGACCCAGTACTTC. Its translation: CSARDRQRLKTQYF.

The sample holds many counts of this clonotype. The chain uses TRBV20-1 and TRBJ1-1, with TRBD1 identical over 8 bases. Losses at the gene ends were 8 bases for V and 2 bases for J; bases not matched to a gene: 10. Germline lookup yields CDR1 DFQATT and CDR2 SNEGSKA (reference sequence). The CDR3 spans 14 residues. The CDR3 here is CSRTGRGRNTEAFF. In nucleotides, the CDR3 is TGCAGTAGGACAGGGAGGGGTCGAAACACTGAAGCTTTCTTT.

This clonotype came up many times. A much larger clone is a single base away; this may be a read error. V is TRBV12-3 or TRBV12-4 and J is TRBJ1-5; maybe TRBD1 (5 bases). The CDR3 is made up of 14 amino acids. The germline V and J ends were trimmed by 3 bases and 4 bases, with 10 bases remaining between them. CDR3 region: CASSFWGRNQPQHF. The CDR3 coding sequence is TGTGCCAGCAGTTTTTGGGGCCGGAATCAGCCCCAGCATTTT.

This clonotype was recorded many times. J is TRBJ1-3 and V is TRBV7-9; 7 nucleotides agree with TRBD1. Trimming took 6 bases from V and 2 from J; bases not matched to a gene: 7. Germline CDR1 and CDR2: SEHNR and FQNEAQ (reference sequence). The CDR3 is 15 residues long. The CDR3 nucleotides read TGTGCCAGCAGTCAAACAGGGGTGGCTGGAAACACCATATATTTT. Residues: CASSQTGVAGNTIYF.

This clonotype appeared many times. The V call is TRBV7-9, the J call TRBJ2-7; D call uncertain. This CDR3 has 14 residues. Germline lookup yields CDR1 SEHNR and CDR2 FQNEAQ (reference sequence). V was cut by 5 bases and J by 1 base, with 12 bases left in between. CDR3: CASSPGRNSYEQYF. Here the CDR3 DNA reads TGTGCCAGCAGCCCAGGCCGTAATTCCTACGAGCAGTACTTC. The full variable domain, in which reference TRBV7-9 and TRBJ2-7 provide the parts outside the CDR3, is DTGVSQNPRHKITKRGQNVTFRCDPISEHNRLYWYRQTLGQGPEFLTYFQNEAQLEKSRLLSDRFSAERPKGSFSTLEIQRTEQGDSAMYLCASSPGRNSYEQYFGPGTRLTVT.

In this sample, this clonotype turned up once. Its ends do not fully match the called genes, so a read error is possible. This chain uses TRBV12-3 or TRBV12-4 with TRBJ2-7; 9 nucleotides agree with TRBD1. The CDR3 consists of 15 residues. The CDR3 DNA follows: TGTGCCGGCAGCCCGGGGACAGGGAGCTCCTACGAGCAGTACTTC. Translated: CAGSPGTGSSYEQYF.

This clonotype has at least ten counts. This rearrangement joins TRBV15 to TRBJ1-1; D gene ambiguous. Per the germline V gene, CDR1 is LNHNV and CDR2 is YYDKDF (reference sequence). This CDR3 has 15 amino acids. Trimming stripped 0 bases from V and 2 bases from J, with 10 bases between. CDR3 sequence (DNA): TGTGCCACCAGCAGAGAGCCGTCAGTTAACACTGAAGCTTTCTTT. Its protein product is CATSREPSVNTEAFF.

This clonotype was recorded at least ten times. V and J are TRBV6-2 or TRBV6-3 and TRBJ1-2, with D unresolved. From germline, CDR1 is MNHEY and CDR2 SVGEGT. The CDR3 spans 12 residues. The V and J ends lost 2 bases and 3 bases respectively, with 4 bases between them. CDR3 protein: CASSYTDYGYTF. The DNA for the CDR3 is TGTGCCAGCAGTTACACGGACTATGGCTACACCTTC.

Ten or more counts support this clonotype. The V call is TRBV30, the J call TRBJ1-6; D not certain. Trimming took off 2 bases at V and 0 bases at J, with 8 bases between the two ends. The CDR3 sequence is 15 residues long. CDR1 and CDR2 (germline): GTSNPN, SVGIG (reference sequence). The CDR3 sequence is CAWSRPRSYNSPLHF. The CDR3 DNA follows: TGTGCCTGGAGTCGGCCTCGCTCCTATAATTCACCCCTCCACTTT.

This chain uses TRBV12-3 or TRBV12-4 with TRBJ2-7; possible D gene TRBD1, 5 bases. V lost 4 bases, J lost 2 bases, and 9 bases lay in between. The CDR3 contains 13 residues. The CDR3 nucleotides read TGTGCCAGCAGTTCCCAGGGTCCCTACGAGCAGTACTTC. Its protein is CASSSQGPYEQYF.

This clonotype was recorded many times. This chain connects TRBV28 to TRBJ1-5; D is uncertain. The CDR3 spans 14 residues. V was cut by 7 bases and J by 0 bases, with 10 bases left in between. CDR1 is MDHEN and CDR2 is SYDVKM in the germline V gene. The DNA of the CDR3 is TGTGCCAGCAACCCACTAAATAGCAATCAGCCCCAGCATTTT. It yields the protein CASNPLNSNQPQHF.

This clonotype was detected many times. The genes are TRBV5-1 and TRBJ1-2; perhaps TRBD1 as D (6 bases). Looked up from germline, CDR1 is SGHRS and CDR2 is YFSETQ. The CDR3 spans 14 residues. The V and J ends lost 0 bases and 2 bases respectively, with 8 bases between them. The CDR3 DNA is TGCGCCAGCAGCTTGGGACAGGAGAACTATGGCTACACCTTC. It yields the protein CASSLGQENYGYTF. Complete variable domain (other parts from reference TRBV5-1 and TRBJ1-2): KAGVTQTPRYLIKTRGQQVTLSCSPISGHRSVSWYQQTPGQGLQFLFEYFSETQRNKGNFPGRFSGRQFSNSRSEMNVSTLELGDSALYLCASSLGQENYGYTFGSGTRLTVV.

The genes are TRBV5-1 and TRBJ2-7; 7 bases agree with TRBD2. The CDR3 has 12 amino acids. Germline lookup yields CDR1 SGHRS and CDR2 YFSETQ. V was pared by 4 bases and J by 5 bases, with 3 bases of the junction left unmatched. This chain's CDR3 is CASSNGGDEQYF. The DNA for the CDR3 is TGCGCCAGCAGCAATGGGGGGGACGAGCAGTACTTC. The variable domain in full, completed from reference TRBV5-1 and TRBJ2-7, reads KAGVTQTPRYLIKTRGQQVTLSCSPISGHRSVSWYQQTPGQGLQFLFEYFSETQRNKGNFPGRFSGRQFSNSRSEMNVSTLELGDSALYLCASSNGGDEQYFGPGTRLTVT.